Listed here are 10 T cell receptor beta chains from one sample, sequenced in a study of cytomegalovirus exposure and HLA in healthy donors. 60 Vbeta and 13 Jbeta primers were used in PCR. Assay used: immunoSEQ multiplex PCR; TCRdb lists only in-frame clones, some missing. The sample lists 150,000 to 180,000 clones, 60% to 80% seen once, with around 13% in the top ten. Sequenced: PBMCs. These TCRs come from a man under 40 in good health and CMV-seropositive.

The gene calls are TRBV7-9 and TRBJ2-1, with TRBD2 matching over 14 bases. CDR3 length: 18 amino acids. Germline CDR1 SEHNR, CDR2 FQNEAQ (reference sequence). The V segment lost 4 bases and the J segment 1 base; nucleotides outside the gene matches: 6. The CDR3 DNA reads TGTGCCAGCAGCTCGCAAGGGACTAGCGGGAGTTCCTACAATGAGCAGTTCTTC. Protein sequence: CASSSQGTSGSSYNEQFF.

The CDR3 coding sequence is TGTGCCAGCAGTTACGGTGGGACAGCGAATTCACCCCTCCACTTT. It yields the protein CASSYGGTANSPLHF. J is TRBJ1-6 and V is TRBV6-5; 7 bases fit TRBD1. The CDR3 is made up of 15 amino acids. Germline V gene data show CDR1 as MNHEY and CDR2 as SVGAGI. Germline trimming cut 2 bases from V and 7 bases from J; bases unmatched to any gene: 5.

DNA for the CDR3: TGTGCCAGCAGCAGAACAGGGGGCGCCGGCGGGGAGCTGTTTTTT. Protein: CASSRTGGAGGELFF. This chain joins TRBV5-4 and TRBJ2-2, with TRBD1 matching 9 bases. The CDR3 has 15 residues. The V and J ends lost 4 bases and 7 bases, in that order; junction bases with no gene match: 8. From germline, CDR1 is SGHNT and CDR2 YYREEE (reference sequence).

The V and J genes are TRBV10-3 and TRBJ2-7, with D perhaps TRBD2 (7 bases). There are 16 residues in the CDR3. V lost 10 bases and J lost 5, with 27 bases in between. Germline assignment: CDR1 ENHRY and CDR2 SYGVKD. Here the CDR3 DNA reads TGTGCCACCGGAGGGGGGGGCGGCGGGGAGGGGGACGAGCAGTACTTC. This gives the protein CATGGGGGGEGDEQYF.

J is TRBJ2-1 and V is TRBV7-9; 8 bases agree with TRBD2. J lost 4 bases, V lost 4 bases, and 15 bases had no gene match. The CDR3 runs 18 residues. The germline CDR1 and CDR2 sequences are SEHNR and FQNEAQ (reference sequence). Written as DNA, the CDR3 is TGTGCCAGCAGCTCACACGGCCCAAGAAGCGGGAGATACAATGAGCAGTTCTTC. It is translated as CASSSHGPRSGRYNEQFF.

The genes are TRBV28 and TRBJ1-1; possible D gene TRBD1, 5 bases. V lost 6 bases to trimming and J lost 3 bases, with 14 bases between them. This CDR3 has 14 amino acids. The germline CDR1 and CDR2 sequences are MDHEN and SYDVKM. In DNA, the CDR3 is TGTGCCAGCAGGCCCAGGGCTTATGACACTGAAGCTTTCTTT. Its translation is CASRPRAYDTEAFF.

The chain uses TRBV19 and TRBJ1-2; possible D gene TRBD1, 6 bases. The germline V gene has CDR1 LNHDA and CDR2 SQIVND (reference sequence). The length of the CDR3 is 14 residues. V was pared by 5 bases and J by 5 bases, with 15 bases between. The DNA for the CDR3 is TGTGCCAGTAGTGTAGTAGGGACAAGTTATGGCTACACCTTC. It encodes CASSVVGTSYGYTF.

This chain uses TRBV7-8 with TRBJ2-5; 7 bases are shared with TRBD2. CDR1 is SGHVS, CDR2 FQNEAQ, per germline. V shed 5 bases, J shed 3 bases, and the junction held 9 bases outside the gene matches. The CDR3 runs 15 residues. The CDR3: CASSNSGVGEETQYF. The CDR3 DNA reads as TGTGCCAGCAGCAACAGCGGGGTGGGAGAAGAGACCCAGTACTTC.

The chain couples TRBV7-6 to TRBJ2-2, with 9 bases lining up with TRBD2. Germline trimming cut 6 bases from V and 6 bases from J; bases unmatched to any gene: 14. Per germline, CDR1 SGHVS and CDR2 FNYEAQ. The CDR3 has 17 amino acids. The CDR3 here is CASSRSSGSIGPGELFF. DNA for the CDR3: TGTGCCAGCAGTCGTAGTAGCGGGAGTATAGGACCCGGGGAGCTGTTTTTT.

The chain joins TRBV29-1 to TRBJ1-2; TRBD1 might be the D (6 bases). V dropped 6 bases and J dropped 0 bases, with 17 bases sitting between them. CDR1 and CDR2 (germline): SQVTM, ANQGSEA. The length of the CDR3 is 15 residues. Here the CDR3 reads CSVGQLRDSNYGYTF. CDR3 DNA: TGCAGCGTAGGACAGCTACGCGACTCTAACTATGGCTACACCTTC.